These 27 T cell receptor beta chains came from one sample sequenced in a study of blood T cell repertoires in COVID-19. Sequencing was performed with immunoSEQ multiplex PCR; in TCRdb, only in-frame clones are kept and a portion is missing. The data show about 110,000 clones, around four fifths seen once. Sequencing was done on a sample of peripheral blood. These TCRs come from a woman between 70 and 85 years old with acute or convalescent COVID-19.

The chain joins TRBV5-4 to TRBJ2-3, with TRBD2 matching 7 bases. CDR1 is SGHNT and CDR2 is YYREEE in the germline V gene (reference sequence). The CDR3 length is 15 residues. V was clipped by 4 bases and J by 2 bases; unmatched bases: 7. The CDR3 protein is CASSRDYQTTDTQYF. The CDR3, as DNA: TGTGCCAGCAGCCGGGACTACCAAACCACAGATACGCAGTATTTT. Together with reference TRBV5-4 and TRBJ2-3, the CDR3 gives the full variable domain: ETGVTQSPTHLIKTRGQQVTLRCSSQSGHNTVSWYQQALGQGPQFIFQYYREEENGRGNFPPRFSGLQFPNYSSELNVNALELDDSALYLCASSRDYQTTDTQYFGPGTRLTVL.

Comments on this clone: In the same sample, other DNA sequences code for this CDR3. The V and J genes are TRBV3-1 (or the pseudogene TRBV3-2) and TRBJ2-7; possibly TRBD2 for D (5 bases). Germline lookup yields CDR1 LGHDT and CDR2 YNNKEL (reference sequence). CDR3 size: 12 residues. Trimming stripped 4 bases from V and 7 bases from J, with 11 bases between. CDR3 in amino acids: CASSPLGGEQYF. CDR3 coding DNA: TGTGCCAGCAGCCCCCTCGGAGGTGAGCAGTACTTC.

This chain links TRBV3-1 (or the pseudogene TRBV3-2) with TRBJ1-2; TRBD1 aligns across 9 bases. This CDR3 contains 21 residues. V shed 8 bases and J 8 bases; nucleotides not matched to a gene: 33. Germline V gene data show CDR1 as LGHDT and CDR2 as YNNKEL (reference sequence). CDR3 DNA sequence: TGTGCCAGCTCATCCCTCCGATACGCACCCGGAAAAGACAGGGGGGCTCGGGGCTACACCTTC. This sequence encodes CASSSLRYAPGKDRGARGYTF.

The chain uses TRBV30 and TRBJ2-1; no clear D gene. CDR1 and CDR2 (germline): GTSNPN, SVGIG (reference sequence). V was cut by 3 bases and J by 12 bases, with 12 bases left in between. This CDR3 contains 11 residues. CDR3 coding DNA: TGTGCCTGGAGGAGTTCATCAGGGCAGTTCTTC. This encodes CAWRSSSGQFF. Drawing the rest from reference TRBV30 and TRBJ2-1, the complete variable domain is SQTIHQWPATLVQPVGSPLSLECTVEGTSNPNLYWYRQAAGRGLQLLFYSVGIGQISSEVPQNLSASRPQDRQFILSSKKLLLSDSGFYLCAWRSSSGQFFGPGTRLTVL.

This clone was detected a few times. The chain joins TRBV19 to TRBJ1-5; 7 bases match TRBD1. V was clipped by 6 bases and J by 2 bases; unmatched bases: 7. Germline V lookup: CDR1 LNHDA, CDR2 SQIVND (reference sequence). CDR3 length: 15 amino acids. CDR3 in amino acids: CASRRTTGGNQPQHF. The DNA of the CDR3 is TGTGCCAGTAGGAGAACTACAGGGGGCAATCAGCCCCAGCATTTT.

The chain links TRBV28 to TRBJ1-3; D ambiguous. Trimming stripped 3 bases from V and 4 bases from J, with 16 bases between. The CDR3 consists of 16 residues. Germline V gives CDR1 MDHEN, CDR2 SYDVKM. CDR3 residues: CASSLAILPRGNTIYF. In DNA, the CDR3 is TGTGCCAGCAGTTTGGCCATCCTCCCTAGGGGAAACACCATATATTTT.

The genes are TRBV6-2 or TRBV6-3 and TRBJ1-1; the D gene is possibly TRBD1 (5 bases). Trimming cost V 4 bases and J 11 bases, with 20 bases left between them. The germline V gene encodes CDR1 MNHEY and CDR2 SVGEGT. The CDR3 is made up of 14 amino acids. The CDR3 DNA reads as TGTGCCAGCAGTTCGATAGACACACGGGGGATGGCTTTCTTT. Translating gives CASSSIDTRGMAFF.

The V and J genes are TRBV4-1 and TRBJ2-7; the match to TRBD2 covers 11 bases. V shed 4 bases, J shed 2 bases, and the junction held 7 bases outside the gene matches. Germline V gene lookup returns CDR1 MGHRA and CDR2 YSYEKL. The CDR3 is 16 amino acids. This chain's CDR3 is CASSPTPLAGAYEQYV. The CDR3 nucleotides read TGCGCCAGCAGCCCGACCCCACTAGCGGGGGCCTACGAGCAGTACGTC.

V is TRBV18 and J is TRBJ2-1; the D is unclear. This CDR3 spans 12 amino acids. Germline-derived CDR1 and CDR2 are KGHSH and LQKENI. Trimming took off 1 base at V and 8 bases at J, with 6 bases between the two ends. The CDR3 sequence: CASSPRTDEQFF. CDR3 bases: TGTGCCAGCTCACCACGTACAGATGAGCAGTTCTTC.

This clone turned up a few times. J is TRBJ1-2 and V is TRBV29-1; D perhaps matches TRBD1 (5 bases). The germline CDR1 and CDR2 sequences are SQVTM and ANQGSEA. V dropped 7 bases and J dropped 8 bases, with 20 bases sitting between them. The CDR3 is 13 amino acids. CDR3 residues: CSADAGQGRGYTF. CDR3 sequence (DNA): TGCAGCGCCGATGCAGGGCAGGGAAGGGGCTACACCTTC.

The rearrangement links TRBV30 to TRBJ2-7, with a tentative D call TRBD2 (5 bases). Germline assignment: CDR1 GTSNPN and CDR2 SVGIG (reference sequence). This CDR3 is built from 12 residues. The V end lost 0 bases, the J end lost 4 bases, and 7 bases lay between the germline ends. CDR3 in amino acids: CAWSVRGYEQYV. The CDR3 nucleotides read TGTGCCTGGAGTGTGAGAGGGTACGAGCAGTACGTC.

This clone appeared a single time. This chain connects TRBV5-5 to TRBJ1-1; 7 bases map to TRBD1. V lost 0 bases and J lost 8; bases outside the gene matches: 4. The germline CDR1 and CDR2 sequences are SGHKS and YYEKEE (reference sequence). This CDR3 comprises 13 residues. CDR3 in DNA: TGTGCCAGCAGCTTGGAGGGGGCATACGAAGCTTTCTTT. Protein product: CASSLEGAYEAFF.

J is TRBJ2-2 and V is TRBV7-3, with D possibly matching TRBD2 (7 bases). The V end lost 5 bases, the J end lost 5 bases, and 18 bases lay between the germline ends. Germline values: CDR1 SGHTA, CDR2 FQGTGA. The CDR3 has 16 amino acids. The CDR3 nucleotides are TGTGCCAGCAGCCCCGAGGGGGGGCCTTGGACCGGGGAGCTGTTTTTT. Protein product: CASSPEGGPWTGELFF.

CDR3 coding DNA: TGTGCCAGTAGCCGGGACAGGGGGGGTCGGAACTATGGCTACACCTTC. Residues: CASSRDRGGRNYGYTF. The J gene is TRBJ1-2, the V gene TRBV19; 11 bases map to TRBD1. Per germline, CDR1 LNHDA and CDR2 SQIVND (reference sequence). CDR3 length equals 16 residues. V lost 6 bases to trimming and J lost 2 bases; unmatched junction nucleotides: 8. The full variable domain, completed using reference TRBV19 and TRBJ1-2, is DGGITQSPKYLFRKEGQNVTLSCEQNLNHDAMYWYRQDPGQGLRLIYYSQIVNDFQKGDIAEGYSVSREKKESFPLTVTSAQKNPTAFYLCASSRDRGGRNYGYTFGSGTRLTVV.

The rearrangement links TRBV2 to TRBJ1-2; tentative D call: TRBD1 (5 bases). The CDR3 is 12 residues long. Germline CDR1 is SNHLY and CDR2 is FYNNEI. V lost 8 bases and J 4 bases, leaving 11 bases between the germline ends. Here the CDR3 reads CASAPGGYGYTF. CDR3 coding DNA: TGTGCCAGCGCCCCGGGGGGCTATGGCTACACCTTC.

This clone showed up just a few times. The chain recombines TRBV2 with TRBJ1-2, with D uncertain. Germline V gene data show CDR1 as SNHLY and CDR2 as FYNNEI. V was pared by 3 bases and J by 0 bases, with 8 bases between. The CDR3 is 14 amino acids. The CDR3 spells CASSDEGANYGYTF. CDR3 DNA sequence: TGTGCCAGCAGTGATGAAGGAGCTAACTATGGCTACACCTTC.

The gene calls are TRBV18 and TRBJ2-5, with TRBD1 as a possible D gene (5 bases). V shed 2 bases and J shed 5 bases, with 18 bases lying between them. CDR3 length equals 16 residues. The V gene's germline CDR1 is KGHSH and CDR2 LQKENI. The CDR3 bases are TGTGCCAGCTCACCATTTCTTCCGGACAATGGGGAGACCCAGTACTTC. Encoded protein: CASSPFLPDNGETQYF. Combining the CDR3 with reference TRBV18 and TRBJ2-5 gives the whole variable domain NAGVMQNPRHLVRRRGQEARLRCSPMKGHSHVYWYRQLPEEGLKFMVYLQKENIIDESGMPKERFSAEFPKEGPSILRIQQVVRGDSAAYFCASSPFLPDNGETQYFGPGTRLLVL.

The rearrangement links TRBV5-4 to TRBJ2-2; 11 nucleotides line up with TRBD2. J lost 2 bases, V lost 4 bases, and 1 base had no gene match. Germline V gene data show CDR1 as SGHNT and CDR2 as YYREEE (reference sequence). The length of the CDR3 is 15 residues. The CDR3 DNA follows: TGTGCCAGCAGCACTAGCGGGGGTAACACCGGGGAGCTGTTTTTT. Amino acid sequence: CASSTSGGNTGELFF.

The chain recombines TRBV28 with TRBJ2-1; a possible D gene is TRBD2 (6 bases). Germline loops: CDR1 MDHEN, CDR2 SYDVKM. The V gene lost 5 bases and the J gene lost 0 bases, with 14 bases spanning the gap. This CDR3 has 16 residues. The CDR3 is CASSRSGVPSYNEQFF. The CDR3 DNA reads as TGTGCCAGCAGTCGTAGCGGAGTCCCCTCCTACAATGAGCAGTTCTTC.

V gene TRBV7-9 combines with J gene TRBJ1-2, with a weak D call TRBD1 (5 bases). Germline V lookup: CDR1 SEHNR, CDR2 FQNEAQ (reference sequence). The CDR3 sequence is 16 residues long. The V end lost 7 bases, the J end lost 4 bases, and 22 bases lay between the germline ends. The CDR3 bases are TGTGCCAGCACCCCCCTGGGGGGAGGGTTTGGCTATGGCTACACCTTC. Translation: CASTPLGGGFGYGYTF.

In this sample, this clone turned up once. The genes are TRBV14 and TRBJ2-2; TRBD1 is a possible D gene (6 bases). V dropped 2 bases and J dropped 0 bases, with 10 bases sitting between them. Germline loops: CDR1 SGHDN, CDR2 FVKESK. The CDR3 covers 16 residues. The chain's CDR3 is CASSQRTASNTGELFF. The CDR3 DNA follows: TGTGCCAGCAGCCAAAGGACAGCCTCGAACACCGGGGAGCTGTTTTTT.

This chain links TRBV18 with TRBJ1-2; no clear D. Germline V gives CDR1 KGHSH, CDR2 LQKENI. This CDR3 spans 16 amino acids. V dropped 1 base and J dropped 0 bases, with 12 bases sitting between them. This CDR3 is CASSPRADQANYGYTF. The CDR3 DNA follows: TGTGCCAGCTCACCACGAGCGGATCAAGCTAACTATGGCTACACCTTC.

The rearrangement joins TRBV5-5 to TRBJ2-7, with 7 positions matching TRBD1. The CDR3 length is 15 residues. Trimming removed 4 bases from V and 4 bases from J; junction bases left unmatched: 11. Per the germline V gene, CDR1 is SGHKS and CDR2 is YYEKEE (reference sequence). The CDR3 protein is CASSPQGTELYEQYF. In DNA, the CDR3 is TGTGCCAGCAGCCCCCAGGGGACAGAATTATACGAGCAGTACTTC.

CDR3 in DNA: TGCAGCGTTGCCGGGACAGGTATGTGGGACACTGAAGCTTTCTTT. It translates to CSVAGTGMWDTEAFF. V is TRBV29-1 and J is TRBJ1-1, with 8 positions matching TRBD1. CDR3 length equals 15 residues. CDR1 and CDR2 from the germline V gene are SQVTM and ANQGSEA. V lost 4 bases, J lost 3 bases, and 10 bases stayed unmatched.

The chain links TRBV19 to TRBJ1-5, with 7 bases lining up with TRBD1. Germline CDR1 LNHDA, CDR2 SQIVND (reference sequence). The length of the CDR3 is 15 residues. V was pared by 1 base and J by 4 bases, with 4 bases of the junction left unmatched. The CDR3 loop is CASSIVGGPNQPQHF. The CDR3 DNA follows: TGTGCCAGTAGTATAGTAGGGGGCCCGAATCAGCCCCAGCATTTT.

This clone was observed once. The rearrangement joins TRBV16 to TRBJ2-2, with TRBD1 matching 10 bases. Germline V gives CDR1 KGHSY, CDR2 FQNENV. Germline trimming cut 4 bases from V and 0 bases from J; bases unmatched to any gene: 8. This CDR3 is 18 amino acids long. CDR3 DNA: TGTGCCAGCAGCCTCAGGGGAGGACAGGGGGCGAACACCGGGGAGCTGTTTTTT. It specifies CASSLRGGQGANTGELFF.

Here the CDR3 reads CASSSLEPYNEQFF. CDR3 nucleotides: TGTGCCAGCAGTTCACTAGAGCCCTACAATGAGCAGTTCTTC. The chain joins TRBV28 to TRBJ2-1, with D perhaps matching TRBD2 (5 bases). V was pared by 4 bases and J by 2 bases, with 9 bases between. The CDR3 extends over 14 amino acids. The germline CDR1 and CDR2 sequences are MDHEN and SYDVKM.